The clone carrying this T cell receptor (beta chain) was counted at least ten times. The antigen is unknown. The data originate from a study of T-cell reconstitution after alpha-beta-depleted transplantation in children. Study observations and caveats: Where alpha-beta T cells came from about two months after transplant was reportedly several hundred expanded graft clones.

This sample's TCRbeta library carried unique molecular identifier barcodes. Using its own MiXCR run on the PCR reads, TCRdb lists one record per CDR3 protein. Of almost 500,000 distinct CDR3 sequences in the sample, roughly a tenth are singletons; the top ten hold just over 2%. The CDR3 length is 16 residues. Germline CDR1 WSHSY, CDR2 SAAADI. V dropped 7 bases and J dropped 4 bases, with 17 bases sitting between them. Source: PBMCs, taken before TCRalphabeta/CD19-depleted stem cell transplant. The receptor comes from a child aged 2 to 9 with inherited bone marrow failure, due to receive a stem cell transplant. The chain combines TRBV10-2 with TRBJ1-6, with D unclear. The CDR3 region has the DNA TGCGCCAGCATGGCAGCTCCATCCGGTTATAATTCACCCCTCCACTTT. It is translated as CASMAAPSGYNSPLHF.